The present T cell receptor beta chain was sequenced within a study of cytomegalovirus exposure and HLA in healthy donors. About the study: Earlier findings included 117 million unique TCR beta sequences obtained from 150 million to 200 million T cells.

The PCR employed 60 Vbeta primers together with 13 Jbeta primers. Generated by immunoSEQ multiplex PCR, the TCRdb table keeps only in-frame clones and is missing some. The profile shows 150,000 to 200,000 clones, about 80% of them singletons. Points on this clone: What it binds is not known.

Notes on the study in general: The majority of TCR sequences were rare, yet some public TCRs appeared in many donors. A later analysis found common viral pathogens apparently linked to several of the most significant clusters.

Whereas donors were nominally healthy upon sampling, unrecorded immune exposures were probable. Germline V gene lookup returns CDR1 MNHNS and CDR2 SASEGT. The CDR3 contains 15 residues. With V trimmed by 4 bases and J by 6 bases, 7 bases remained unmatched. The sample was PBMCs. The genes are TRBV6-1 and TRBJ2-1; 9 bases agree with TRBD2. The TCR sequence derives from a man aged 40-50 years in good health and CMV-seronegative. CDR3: CASSAPGLAFNEQFF. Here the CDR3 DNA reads TGTGCCAGCAGTGCTCCGGGACTAGCCTTCAATGAGCAGTTCTTC.